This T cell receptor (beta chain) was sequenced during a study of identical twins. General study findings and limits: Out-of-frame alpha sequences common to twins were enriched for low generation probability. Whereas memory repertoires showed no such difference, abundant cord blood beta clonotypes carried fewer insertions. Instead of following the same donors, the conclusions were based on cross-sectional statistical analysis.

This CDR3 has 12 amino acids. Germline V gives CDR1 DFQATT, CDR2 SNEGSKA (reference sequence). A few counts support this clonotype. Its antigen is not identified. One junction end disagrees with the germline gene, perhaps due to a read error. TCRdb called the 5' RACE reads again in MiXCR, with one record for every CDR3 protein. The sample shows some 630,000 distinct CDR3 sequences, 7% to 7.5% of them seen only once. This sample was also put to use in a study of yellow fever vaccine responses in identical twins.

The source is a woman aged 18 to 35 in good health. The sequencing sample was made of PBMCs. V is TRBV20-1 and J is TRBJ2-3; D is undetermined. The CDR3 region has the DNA TGCAGTGCTAGAGGACCGGTAGATACGCAGTACTTT. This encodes CSARGPVDTQYF.